This T cell receptor beta chain came from a study of T cells in Graves' hyperthyroidism and ophthalmopathy. From RNA transcripts, TCR beta CDR3 regions were amplified. A first-round RT-PCR of the TCR CDR3 used the HTBI primer set. TCRdb reprocessed the multiplex PCR reads with MiXCR, giving one entry per CDR3 protein. The table includes fewer than 350,000 distinct CDR3 sequences, approximately 18% detected once. This CDR3 comprises 13 residues. The germline V and J ends were trimmed by 3 bases and 4 bases, with 9 bases remaining between them. Germline V CDR1 and CDR2: MNHEY, SVGAGI. The source material was blood. This receptor was obtained from a middle-aged woman with Graves' ophthalmopathy. The rearrangement uses TRBV6-5 and TRBJ1-2; D unresolved. The CDR3 is CASSYSAVYGYTF. CDR3 bases: TGTGCCAGCAGTTATAGTGCGGTCTATGGCTACACCTTC.